This is a list of T cell receptor beta chains from one sample in a study of vaccination effects on CD4 cells after COVID-19. Profiled with immunoSEQ multiplex PCR; TCRdb holds only in-frame clones, not every one. The data show tens of thousands of clones, with roughly 79% seen just once and about 10% held by the top ten. Their antigen targets remain unknown. The sequencing here drew on CD4+ T cells from PBMCs cultured with SARS-CoV-2 spike peptides, taken before COVID-19 vaccination. The receptors come from a human donor who received a COVID-19 vaccine. CDR3s include the opening cysteine and the closing phenylalanine or tryptophan. D genes are given only for firm matches. Size values are once, few and many counts, or a class for expanded clones, and some rows have none.

abundance,j_gene,len,d_gene,v_gene,CDR3aa,CDR3nt
few,TRBJ1-2,12,-,TRBV19,CASSIRREGYTF,TGTGCCAGTAGTATTCGGAGGGAAGGCTACACCTTC
-,TRBJ2-1,16,-,TRBV24-1,CATSDPDKSSYNEQFF,TGTGCCACCAGTGACCCGGACAAGAGCTCCTACAATGAGCAGTTCTTC
few,TRBJ1-1,19,-,TRBV7-8,CASSLTHRSQGLMLTEAFF,TGTGCCAGCAGCTTAACACACAGATCACAGGGCTTGATGCTAACTGAAGCTTTCTTT
-,TRBJ2-5,11,-,TRBV7-9,CASSLIETQYF,TGTGCCAGCAGCCTAATAGAGACCCAGTACTTC
-,TRBJ2-3,16,TRBD1,TRBV5-1,CASSLAGQGGTDTQYF,TGCGCCAGCAGCTTGGCGGGACAGGGGGGCACAGATACGCAGTATTTT
-,TRBJ1-2,10,-,TRBV20-1,CSAPRDGYTF,TGCAGTGCCCCAAGAGATGGCTACACCTTC
-,TRBJ2-5,18,-,TRBV12-2,CASRLVGTGPGGAGTQYF,TGTGCAAGTCGCTTAGTCGGGACAGGTCCTGGGGGAGCGGGGACCCAGTACTTC
-,TRBJ1-1,13,-,TRBV5-1,CASSRLVGTEAFF,TGCGCCAGCAGCCGATTAGTCGGCACTGAAGCTTTCTTT
-,TRBJ2-5,14,TRBD1,TRBV9,CASSPGTGEETQYF,TGTGCCAGCAGCCCAGGGACAGGCGAAGAGACCCAGTACTTC
-,TRBJ1-1,14,-,TRBV5-1,CASSSGSAGTEAFF,TGCGCCAGCAGCTCGGGATCCGCGGGAACTGAAGCTTTCTTT
-,TRBJ2-5,16,TRBD2,TRBV30,CAWTPPSGGLIETQYF,TGTGCCTGGACCCCCCCTAGCGGGGGCCTCATAGAGACCCAGTACTTC
-,TRBJ1-5,14,-,TRBV19,CASSKTGDNQPQHF,TGTGCCAGTAGCAAGACAGGCGACAATCAGCCCCAGCATTTT
few,TRBJ1-2,10,-,TRBV6-2/TRBV6-3,CASSYPGLDF,TGTGCCAGCAGTTATCCGGGGCTAGACTTC
-,TRBJ1-6,14,TRBD1,TRBV4-1,CASSPDREGSPLHF,TGCGCCAGCAGCCCTGACAGGGAGGGATCACCCCTCCACTTT
once,TRBJ2-1,15,TRBD2,TRBV4-1,CASNRGLAGGNEQFF,TGCGCCAGCAACCGAGGACTAGCGGGTGGTAATGAGCAGTTCTTC
-,TRBJ2-1,18,TRBD1,TRBV18,CASSPTPSTGRESNEQFF,TGTGCCAGCTCACCAACCCCGTCGACAGGGAGAGAGAGCAATGAGCAGTTCTTC
-,TRBJ2-1,14,-,TRBV24-1,CATSDPRGYNEQFF,TGTGCCACCAGTGATCCCCGCGGCTACAATGAGCAGTTCTTC
once,TRBJ2-2,16,-,TRBV7-3,CASSFRGDRVSGELFF,TGTGCCAGCAGCTTCCGTGGGGATAGGGTCTCCGGGGAGCTGTTTTTT
-,TRBJ2-3,13,-,TRBV28,CASRGIPTDTQYF,TGTGCCAGCAGGGGGATCCCAACGGATACGCAGTATTTT
few,TRBJ1-2,14,-,TRBV19,CASRPGTGFYGYTF,TGTGCCAGTCGCCCGGGGACGGGATTCTATGGCTACACCTTC
-,TRBJ1-3,17,-,TRBV18,CASSPLEQLSSGNTIYF,TGTGCCAGCTCACCACTGGAACAATTGAGCTCTGGAAACACCATATATTTT
-,TRBJ2-4,13,TRBD1,TRBV29-1,CSASGQAKNIQYF,TGCAGCGCCTCGGGACAGGCGAAAAACATTCAGTACTTC
-,TRBJ1-5,13,-,TRBV6-5,CAIRGVPNQPQHF,TGTGCCATCCGAGGGGTCCCCAATCAGCCCCAGCATTTT
-,TRBJ2-2,14,TRBD2,TRBV30,CAWKGAGSTGELFF,TGTGCCTGGAAAGGAGCGGGGTCCACCGGGGAGCTGTTTTTT
once,TRBJ2-4,16,TRBD1,TRBV7-8,CASSPSGTGDKNIQYF,TGTGCCAGCAGCCCGTCCGGGACAGGGGATAAAAACATTCAGTACTTC
-,TRBJ2-1,14,-,TRBV20-1,CSASMSAYHNEQFF,TGCAGTGCTAGTATGTCGGCCTATCACAATGAGCAGTTCTTC
-,TRBJ1-2,12,-,TRBV6-2/TRBV6-3,CASSPGTWGYTF,TGTGCCAGCAGCCCCGGGACATGGGGCTACACCTTC
-,TRBJ1-1,15,TRBD1,TRBV6-5,CASSPDRGPNTEAFF,TGTGCCAGCAGCCCGGACAGGGGGCCGAACACTGAAGCTTTCTTT
-,TRBJ2-1,18,TRBD2,TRBV28,CASSIHSSLAGVLNEQFF,TGTGCCAGCAGCATTCACTCCTCACTAGCGGGGGTGCTCAATGAGCAGTTCTTC
-,TRBJ2-1,13,-,TRBV12-3/TRBV12-4,CASSLPDLNEQFF,TGTGCCAGCAGTTTACCGGACCTCAATGAGCAGTTCTTC
-,TRBJ1-1,16,-,TRBV7-6,CASSLVGTIMNTEAFF,TGTGCCAGCAGCTTAGTCGGGACAATTATGAACACTGAAGCTTTCTTT
-,TRBJ2-4,15,-,TRBV19,CASSIAELAKNIQYF,TGTGCCAGTAGTATAGCCGAACTAGCCAAAAACATTCAGTACTTC
-,TRBJ1-4,14,-,TRBV4-1,CASSPGVRYEKLFF,TGCGCCAGCAGTCCGGGGGTGCGGTATGAAAAACTGTTTTTT
-,TRBJ1-4,14,-,TRBV27,CASSPLTVGEKLFF,TGTGCCAGCAGTCCGTTGACAGTAGGTGAAAAACTGTTTTTT
-,TRBJ2-1,16,TRBD1,TRBV6-5,CASSYGTGKEHNEQFF,TGTGCCAGCAGTTATGGGACAGGGAAAGAACACAATGAGCAGTTCTTC
-,TRBJ2-3,13,-,TRBV5-4,CASSFGVPDTQYF,TGTGCCAGCAGCTTCGGTGTTCCAGATACGCAGTATTTT
-,TRBJ1-2,14,TRBD1,TRBV7-9,CASSLTGQGTGYTF,TGTGCCAGCAGCTTAACGGGACAGGGGACCGGCTACACCTTC
once,TRBJ1-2,12,-,TRBV10-3,CATRQSDYGYTF,TGTGCCACTAGGCAGTCTGACTATGGCTACACCTTC
-,TRBJ2-1,17,-,TRBV19,CASSIDVADRTYNEQFF,TGTGCCAGTAGTATAGATGTGGCAGATAGAACCTACAATGAGCAGTTCTTC
-,TRBJ2-3,14,-,TRBV30,CAWSAGVGSDTQYF,TGTGCCTGGAGTGCAGGGGTTGGCTCCGATACGCAGTATTTT